This T cell receptor beta chain derives from a study of persistence of HIV-infected CD4 T cells. At the level of the study: Blood samples, up to 180 mL, came from multiple time points, except two leukapheresis donors sampled once.

Stimulation used 8 to 10 ug/mL lysate from CMV-infected fibroblasts. Responding CD4+ T cells were sorted by upregulation of both CD40 ligand and CD69. This was the immunoSEQ version 4 assay in survey mode. Clones were sequenced by immunoSEQ multiplex PCR, and TCRdb holds only the in-frame ones, with some missing. The data show some 7,000 clones, with approximately 81% seen just once and over 60% held by the top ten. This CDR3 comprises 12 residues. Losses at the gene ends were 8 bases for V and 10 bases for J; bases not matched to a gene: 9. Note on this clone: Its antigen is unknown.

This sequence originates from an adult woman with HIV who was CMV-seropositive. Material: CD4+ T cells sorted from PBMCs after roughly 18-hour stimulation, obtained from a patient who received antiretroviral therapy. V is TRBV12-3 or TRBV12-4 and J is TRBJ1-1; 8 bases fit TRBD1. The CDR3 spells CASLDRGGGAFF. CDR3 DNA: TGTGCCAGCCTCGACAGGGGAGGTGGAGCTTTCTTT.